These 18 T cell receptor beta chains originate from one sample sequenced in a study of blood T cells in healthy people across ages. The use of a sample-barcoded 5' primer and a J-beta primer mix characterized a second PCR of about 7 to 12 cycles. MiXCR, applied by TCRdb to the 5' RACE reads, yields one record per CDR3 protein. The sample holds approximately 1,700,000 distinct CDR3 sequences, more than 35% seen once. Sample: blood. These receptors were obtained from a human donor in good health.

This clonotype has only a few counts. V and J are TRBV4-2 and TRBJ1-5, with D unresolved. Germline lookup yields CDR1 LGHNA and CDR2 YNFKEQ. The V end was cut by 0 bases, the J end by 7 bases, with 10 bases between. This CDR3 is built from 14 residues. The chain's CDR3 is CASSQDLVVQPQHF. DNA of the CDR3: TGTGCCAGCAGCCAAGATCTAGTCGTCCAGCCCCAGCATTTT.

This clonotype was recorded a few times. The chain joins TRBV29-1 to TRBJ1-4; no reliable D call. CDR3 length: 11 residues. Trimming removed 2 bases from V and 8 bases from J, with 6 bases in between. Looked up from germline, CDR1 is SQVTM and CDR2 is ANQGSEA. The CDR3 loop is CSVEWGEKLFF. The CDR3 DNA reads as TGCAGCGTTGAATGGGGAGAAAAACTGTTTTTT.

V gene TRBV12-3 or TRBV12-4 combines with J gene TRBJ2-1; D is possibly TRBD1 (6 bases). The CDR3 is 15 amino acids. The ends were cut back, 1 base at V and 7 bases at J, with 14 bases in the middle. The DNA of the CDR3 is TGTGCCAGCAGTTTAGTTTCAACGGACAGAAATGAGCAGTTCTTC. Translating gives CASSLVSTDRNEQFF.

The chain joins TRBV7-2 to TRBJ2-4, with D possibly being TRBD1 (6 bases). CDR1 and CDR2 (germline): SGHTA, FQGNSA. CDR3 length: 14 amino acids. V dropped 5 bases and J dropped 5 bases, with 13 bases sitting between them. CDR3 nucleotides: TGTGCCAGCAGCCAATACCGGACAGAAAACATTCAGTACTTC. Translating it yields CASSQYRTENIQYF.

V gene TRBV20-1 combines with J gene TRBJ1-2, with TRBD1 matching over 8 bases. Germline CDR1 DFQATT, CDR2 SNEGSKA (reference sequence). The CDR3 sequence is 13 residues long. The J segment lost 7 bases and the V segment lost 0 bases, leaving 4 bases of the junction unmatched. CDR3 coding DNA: TGCAGTGCTAGAGATCAGGGGGCAGTTGGCTACACCTTC. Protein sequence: CSARDQGAVGYTF.

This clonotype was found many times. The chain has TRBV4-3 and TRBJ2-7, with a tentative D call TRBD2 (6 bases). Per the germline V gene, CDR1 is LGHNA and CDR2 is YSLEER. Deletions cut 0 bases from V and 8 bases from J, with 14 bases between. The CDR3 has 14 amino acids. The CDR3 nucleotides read TGCGCCAGCAGCCAAGACGTGGGGGGAAGGAAGCAGTACTTC. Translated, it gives CASSQDVGGRKQYF.

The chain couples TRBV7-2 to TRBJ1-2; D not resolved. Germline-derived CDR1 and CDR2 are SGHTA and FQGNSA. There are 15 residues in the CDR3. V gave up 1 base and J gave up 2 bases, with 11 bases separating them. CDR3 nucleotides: TGTGCCAGCAGCTTAGTTGCAGAACCCAACTATGGCTACACCTTC. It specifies CASSLVAEPNYGYTF.

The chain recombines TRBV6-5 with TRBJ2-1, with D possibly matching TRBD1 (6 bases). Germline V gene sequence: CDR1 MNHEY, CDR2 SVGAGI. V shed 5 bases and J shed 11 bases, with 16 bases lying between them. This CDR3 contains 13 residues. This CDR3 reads CASSPTGRSQQFF. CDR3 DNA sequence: TGTGCCAGCAGTCCTACAGGGCGGTCACAGCAGTTCTTC.

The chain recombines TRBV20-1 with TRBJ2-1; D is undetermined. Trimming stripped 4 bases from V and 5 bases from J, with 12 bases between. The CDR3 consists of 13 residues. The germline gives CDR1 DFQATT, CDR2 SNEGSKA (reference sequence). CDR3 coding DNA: TGCAGTGCTAACCCATCAAATAACAATGAGCAGTTCTTC. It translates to CSANPSNNNEQFF.

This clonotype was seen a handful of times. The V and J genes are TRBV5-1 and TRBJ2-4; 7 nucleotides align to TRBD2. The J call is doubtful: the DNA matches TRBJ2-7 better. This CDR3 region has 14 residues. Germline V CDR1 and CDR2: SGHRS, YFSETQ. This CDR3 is CASSYSTSWDEQYF. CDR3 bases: TGCGCCAGCAGCTATTCGACTAGCTGGGACGAGCAGTACTTC.

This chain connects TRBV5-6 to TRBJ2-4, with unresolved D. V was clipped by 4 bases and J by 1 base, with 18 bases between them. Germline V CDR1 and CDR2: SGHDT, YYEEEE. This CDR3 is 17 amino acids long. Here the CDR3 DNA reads TGTGCCAGCAGCCCCCTAGGAAGGGATGGGGCCAAAAACATTCAGTACTTC. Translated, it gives CASSPLGRDGAKNIQYF.

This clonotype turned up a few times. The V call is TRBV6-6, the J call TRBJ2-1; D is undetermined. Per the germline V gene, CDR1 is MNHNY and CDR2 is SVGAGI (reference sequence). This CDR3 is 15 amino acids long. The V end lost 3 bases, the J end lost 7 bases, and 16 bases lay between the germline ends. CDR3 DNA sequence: TGTGCCAGCAGTTATGGTCGGTCTGGGTCTAATGAGCAGTTCTTC. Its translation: CASSYGRSGSNEQFF.

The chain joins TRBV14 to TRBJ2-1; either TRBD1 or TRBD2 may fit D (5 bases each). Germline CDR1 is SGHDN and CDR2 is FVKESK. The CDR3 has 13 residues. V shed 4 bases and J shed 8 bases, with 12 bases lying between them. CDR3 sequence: CASSLQLGDEQFF. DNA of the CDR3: TGTGCCAGCAGCCTCCAGTTGGGGGATGAGCAGTTCTTC.

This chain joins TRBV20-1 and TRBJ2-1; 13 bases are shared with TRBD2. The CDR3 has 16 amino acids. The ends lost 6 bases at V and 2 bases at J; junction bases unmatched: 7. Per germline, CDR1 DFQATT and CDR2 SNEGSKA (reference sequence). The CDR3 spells CSAKTSGGATYNEQFF. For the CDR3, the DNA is TGCAGTGCAAAAACTAGCGGGGGGGCGACCTACAATGAGCAGTTCTTC.

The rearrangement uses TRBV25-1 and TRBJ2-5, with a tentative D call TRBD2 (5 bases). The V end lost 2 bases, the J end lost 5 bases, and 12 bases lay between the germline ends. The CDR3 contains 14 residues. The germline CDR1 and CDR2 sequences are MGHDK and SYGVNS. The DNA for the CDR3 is TGTGCCAGCAGTGAAATCGATTCGGGGGAGACCCAGTACTTC. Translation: CASSEIDSGETQYF.

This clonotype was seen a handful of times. This CDR3 reads CASSVDRPNTEAFF. CDR3 DNA: TGCGCCAGCAGTGTAGACAGACCCAACACTGAAGCTTTCTTT. The chain has TRBV10-2 and TRBJ1-1; D perhaps matches TRBD1 (5 bases). The CDR3 runs 14 residues. CDR1 and CDR2 (germline): WSHSY, SAAADI. The V and J ends lost 4 bases and 2 bases respectively, with 11 bases between them.

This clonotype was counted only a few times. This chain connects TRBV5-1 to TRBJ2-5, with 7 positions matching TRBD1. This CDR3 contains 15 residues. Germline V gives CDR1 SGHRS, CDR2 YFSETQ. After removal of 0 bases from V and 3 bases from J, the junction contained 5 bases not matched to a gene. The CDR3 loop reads CASSLEGTDEETQYF. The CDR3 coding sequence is TGCGCCAGCAGCTTGGAAGGGACAGATGAAGAGACCCAGTACTTC. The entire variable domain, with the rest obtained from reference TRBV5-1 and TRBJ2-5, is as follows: KAGVTQTPRYLIKTRGQQVTLSCSPISGHRSVSWYQQTPGQGLQFLFEYFSETQRNKGNFPGRFSGRQFSNSRSEMNVSTLELGDSALYLCASSLEGTDEETQYFGPGTRLLVL.

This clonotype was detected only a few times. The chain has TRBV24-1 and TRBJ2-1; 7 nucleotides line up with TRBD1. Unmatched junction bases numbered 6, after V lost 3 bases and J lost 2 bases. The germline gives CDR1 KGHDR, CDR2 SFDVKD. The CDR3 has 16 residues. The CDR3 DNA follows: TGTGCCACCAGTGATGACGGGACAGAAACCTACAATGAGCAGTTCTTC. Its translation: CATSDDGTETYNEQFF.